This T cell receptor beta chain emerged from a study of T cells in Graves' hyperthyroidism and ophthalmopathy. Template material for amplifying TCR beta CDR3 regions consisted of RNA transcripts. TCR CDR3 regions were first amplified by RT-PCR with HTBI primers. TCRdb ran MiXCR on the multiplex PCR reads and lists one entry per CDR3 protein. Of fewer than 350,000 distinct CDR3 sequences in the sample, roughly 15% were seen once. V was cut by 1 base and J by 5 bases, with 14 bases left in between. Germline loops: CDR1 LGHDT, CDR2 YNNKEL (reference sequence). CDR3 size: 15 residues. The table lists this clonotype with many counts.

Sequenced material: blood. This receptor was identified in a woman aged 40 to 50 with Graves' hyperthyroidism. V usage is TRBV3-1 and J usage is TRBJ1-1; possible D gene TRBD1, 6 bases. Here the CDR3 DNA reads TGTGCCAGCAGCCAAGTATACGGGGGCGAAACTGAAGCTTTCTTT. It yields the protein CASSQVYGGETEAFF. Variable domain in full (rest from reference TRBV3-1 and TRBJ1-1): DTAVSQTPKYLVTQMGNDKSIKCEQNLGHDTMYWYKQDSKKFLKIMFSYNNKELIINETVPNRFSPKSPDKAHLNLHINSLELGDSAVYFCASSQVYGGETEAFFGQGTRLTVV.